The rows below give T cell receptor beta chains drawn from one sample of a study of blood T cell repertoires in COVID-19. The data were produced by immunoSEQ multiplex PCR, yet TCRdb's version contains in-frame clones alone and is incomplete. The table has some 240,000 clones, 75% to 90% seen once. Sequenced input: peripheral blood. Receptors were obtained from a man in his sixties who had recovered from COVID-19. Both conserved end residues are part of each CDR3. D genes are given only for firm matches. Clone size is not always given. Where it is, it says once, few, many or a class for expanded clones.

d_gene: TRBD1
v_gene: TRBV7-6
j_gene: TRBJ1-6
abundance: .
CDR3aa: CASSTGQPNSPLHF
CDR3nt: TGTGCCAGCAGCACGGGACAGCCCAATTCACCCCTCCACTTT

d_gene: .
v_gene: TRBV20-1
j_gene: TRBJ1-2
abundance: .
CDR3aa: CSASRGGGYTF
CDR3nt: TGCAGTGCTAGTCGAGGGGGAGGCTACACCTTC

d_gene: TRBD1
v_gene: TRBV28
j_gene: TRBJ2-3
abundance: .
CDR3aa: CASSLDRGLNTQYF
CDR3nt: TGTGCCAGCAGCTTGGACAGGGGGTTGAATACGCAGTATTTT

d_gene: .
v_gene: TRBV27
j_gene: TRBJ2-6
abundance: .
CDR3aa: CASSSSQPWANVLTF
CDR3nt: TGTGCCAGCAGTTCCTCACAACCCTGGGCCAACGTCCTGACTTTC

d_gene: TRBD1
v_gene: TRBV10-3
j_gene: TRBJ1-1
abundance: .
CDR3aa: CAISAGQGNTEAFF
CDR3nt: TGTGCCATCAGCGCCGGACAGGGGAACACTGAAGCTTTCTTT

d_gene: .
v_gene: TRBV18
j_gene: TRBJ1-3
abundance: few
CDR3aa: CASSPQGPGNTIYF
CDR3nt: TGTGCCAGCTCACCGCAGGGCCCTGGAAACACCATATATTTT

d_gene: .
v_gene: TRBV25-1
j_gene: TRBJ2-5
abundance: .
CDR3aa: CASSPTLVQETQYF
CDR3nt: TGTGCCAGCAGTCCTACACTAGTTCAAGAGACCCAGTACTTC

d_gene: .
v_gene: TRBV5-1
j_gene: TRBJ2-3
abundance: .
CDR3aa: CASSFSTTRRATDTQYF
CDR3nt: TGCGCCAGCAGCTTTAGTACGACTAGGAGGGCCACAGATACGCAGTATTTT

d_gene: TRBD1
v_gene: TRBV7-8
j_gene: TRBJ2-1
abundance: .
CDR3aa: CASSLSPPRQGANEQFF
CDR3nt: TGTGCCAGCAGCCTTTCACCCCCCCGACAGGGGGCGAATGAGCAGTTCTTC

d_gene: TRBD1
v_gene: TRBV12-3/TRBV12-4
j_gene: TRBJ2-5
abundance: .
CDR3aa: CASTLTGGETQYF
CDR3nt: TGTGCCAGCACCCTGACAGGGGGAGAGACCCAGTACTTC

d_gene: .
v_gene: TRBV19
j_gene: TRBJ1-4
abundance: .
CDR3aa: CASSLTGGEKLFF
CDR3nt: TGTGCCAGTAGCCTTACCGGCGGTGAAAAACTGTTTTTT

d_gene: TRBD2
v_gene: TRBV3-1/TRBV3-2
j_gene: TRBJ2-4
abundance: .
CDR3aa: CASSRAGGKNIQYF
CDR3nt: TGTGCCAGCAGTCGAGCGGGAGGGAAAAACATTCAGTACTTC

d_gene: .
v_gene: TRBV6-6
j_gene: TRBJ2-7
abundance: .
CDR3aa: CASSYSGAAYEQYF
CDR3nt: TGTGCCAGCAGTTATTCCGGAGCAGCCTACGAGCAGTACTTC

d_gene: TRBD2
v_gene: TRBV5-1
j_gene: TRBJ2-7
abundance: .
CDR3aa: CASSRGVTSGPYEQYF
CDR3nt: TGCGCCAGCAGCCGGGGCGTAACTAGCGGGCCCTACGAGCAGTACTTC

d_gene: .
v_gene: TRBV11-3
j_gene: TRBJ2-1
abundance: once
CDR3aa: CASSLGGASSYNEQFF
CDR3nt: TGTGCCAGCAGCTTAGGTGGGGCAAGCTCCTACAATGAGCAGTTCTTC

d_gene: .
v_gene: TRBV2
j_gene: TRBJ1-1
abundance: .
CDR3aa: CASRKDSFEAFF
CDR3nt: TGTGCCAGCCGAAAGGACAGCTTTGAAGCTTTCTTT

d_gene: TRBD2
v_gene: TRBV5-1
j_gene: TRBJ2-2
abundance: .
CDR3aa: CASSLSAGGHTGELFF
CDR3nt: TGCGCCAGCAGCTTGTCAGCGGGAGGCCACACCGGGGAGCTGTTTTTT

d_gene: TRBD1
v_gene: TRBV2
j_gene: TRBJ1-6
abundance: .
CDR3aa: CASSETGVYSPLHF
CDR3nt: TGTGCCAGCAGTGAGACAGGGGTATATTCACCCCTCCACTTT